This T cell receptor (beta chain) was recovered during a study of blood T cell repertoires in COVID-19. This CDR3 has 15 residues. V lost 3 bases and J 2 bases, leaving 15 bases between the germline ends. Germline loops: CDR1 SGDLS, CDR2 YYNGEE. Original analysis: It was from reference gene primer amplification that nucleated cell counts were estimated. Generated by immunoSEQ multiplex PCR, the TCRdb table keeps only in-frame clones and is missing some. The V and J calls and clone size are taken from that table; D and trimming were inferred from the DNA. The data hold some 80,000 clones, with approximately 81% observed a single time.

V and J are TRBV9 and TRBJ2-7; a possible D gene is TRBD1 (6 bases). Sequenced sample: peripheral blood. This clonotype was obtained from a man between 60 and 75 years old with COVID-19, enrolled during active disease. CDR3 bases: TGTGCCAGCAGCGCCCTTACAGGGTTCCCCTACGAGCAGTACTTC. Its translation: CASSALTGFPYEQYF.